This T cell receptor beta chain derives from a study of beta chain features in type 1 diabetes. Study-level background: Age and gender were similar between patients and healthy donors, as were cell yields.

As regards this clone: No antigen is known for it. At the DNA level, this CDR3 is encoded by other sequences in the same sample as well.

Notes on the study in general: The study left unresolved whether HLA type influences TCRB rearrangement. Type 1 diabetes patients had moderately but significantly shorter TCRB CDR3s in all four CD4+ subsets.

Every bit of the isolated RNA underwent reverse transcription, so sequencing read expressed TCRB transcripts. Repertoires were generated with immunoSEQ multiplex PCR, while TCRdb's copy carries only in-frame clones and drops some. In the table there are around 690,000 clones, 12% of which are singletons. The CDR3 totals 14 residues. V lost 3 bases to trimming and J lost 4 bases; unmatched junction nucleotides: 3. The germline CDR1 and CDR2 sequences are LNHDA and SQIVND (reference sequence). The chain joins TRBV19 to TRBJ1-5; 7 bases align to TRBD1. The sample taken for sequencing was naive CD4+ T cells from blood. This TCR was sampled from a man aged 25 to 45 with type 1 diabetes. In DNA, the CDR3 is TGTGCCAGTAGTATGGGACAGCTTAATCAGCCCCAGCATTTT. Translated: CASSMGQLNQPQHF. The full variable domain, with the rest looked up from reference TRBV19 and TRBJ1-5, is DGGITQSPKYLFRKEGQNVTLSCEQNLNHDAMYWYRQDPGQGLRLIYYSQIVNDFQKGDIAEGYSVSREKKESFPLTVTSAQKNPTAFYLCASSMGQLNQPQHFGDGTRLSIL.